This T cell receptor beta chain is from a study of a mutant IDH1 vaccine in newly diagnosed glioma (dated by TCRdb to 2020 to 2022). Background for the entire study: Vaccination was initiated 4-6 weeks after radiotherapy alone, or concurrently with temozolomide cycles in the chemotherapy-containing groups. The roughly 35 treated patients were roughly 62% male and 37.5% female, with a mean age of 40.4 years. Prior to enrollment, patients had been given standard therapy consisting of radiotherapy alone, temozolomide alone, or radiochemotherapy with temozolomide, with the combination given to most patients. The week-35 safety follow-up took place at visit V12, and the week-47 end of study took place at visit V13. Peripheral blood samples were drawn at six visits, namely V03 (baseline), V05, V07, V10, V12 and V13. Longitudinal TCRB deep sequencing was done for some 25 treated patients, wherever samples were available for exploratory analyses. What the study reported, not specific to this receptor: The authors stated that sample limitations prevented analyses of patient blood samples from being reproduced. Immune responses induced by the vaccine were seen in approximately 93% of patients across multiple MHC alleles. Pseudoprogression seemed to be unrelated to changes in the top peripheral T cell clonotypes found by TCRB sequencing. PBMC samples for TCRB deep sequencing were selected based on availability.

The library was generated by the immunoSEQ multiplex PCR assay. Following the manufacturer's protocol, the hsTCRB Kit was used to amplify rearranged TCR beta chain sequences. TCRB libraries were sequenced on an Illumina MiSeq. In the original analysis: The kit vendor's proprietary platform handled demultiplexing, trimming and gene mapping. TCRdb took over this immuneACCESS table, retaining in-frame rearrangements with V and J assigned. Such tables are incomplete; in checked studies, under half of the missing clones stem from an unresolved V gene, and the remainder is unexplained. V and J calls and clone size are those listed in that table; D and trimming were worked out from the DNA. Here the sample has tens of thousands of clones; around 84% occur a single time. Of the sample, 15% is held by the ten largest clones. Explained via the paper, the time point label denotes: week 35, safety follow-up. A 20-mer mutant IDH1 peptide at 300 micrograms in Montanide made up each vaccine dose, which was injected subcutaneously together with topical imiquimod. Patients received eight vaccinations in weeks 1, 3, 5, 7, 11, 15, 19 and 23, corresponding to visits V03 through V10. Donors had newly diagnosed WHO grade 3 or 4 IDH1-mutant astrocytomas with loss of nuclear ATRX. The samples were drawn from NOA16, a multicentre, single-arm, open-label phase I trial in Germany that tested a mutant IDH1 peptide vaccine in humans for the first time. Genomic DNA for TCRB sequencing was isolated from EDTA blood with the DNeasy Blood and Tissue Kit.

A remark on this clone: Its antigen remains unidentified. No much larger clone is present one base from it, and per-base qualities are unavailable.

Unmatched junction bases come to 7, with V trimmed by 5 bases and J by 3 bases. Reading from cysteine to phenylalanine, the CDR3 counts 15 amino acids. Only the CDR3 region is kept as DNA, spanning 45 bases read in frame from base 1. CDR1 and CDR2 are read off the germline V gene as MNHEY and SVGAGI. The sample in question was PBMCs, obtained from a glioma patient whose treatment included an IDH1 peptide vaccine. This TCR derives from a man aged 25 to 40 with glioma. Here the chain combines TRBV6-5 and TRBJ1-5; 7 bases in the junction line up with TRBD1. The CDR3 here reads CASSLRQGFNQPQHF. The sequence in DNA is TGTGCCAGCAGTCTTCGACAGGGTTTCAATCAGCCCCAGCATTTT.